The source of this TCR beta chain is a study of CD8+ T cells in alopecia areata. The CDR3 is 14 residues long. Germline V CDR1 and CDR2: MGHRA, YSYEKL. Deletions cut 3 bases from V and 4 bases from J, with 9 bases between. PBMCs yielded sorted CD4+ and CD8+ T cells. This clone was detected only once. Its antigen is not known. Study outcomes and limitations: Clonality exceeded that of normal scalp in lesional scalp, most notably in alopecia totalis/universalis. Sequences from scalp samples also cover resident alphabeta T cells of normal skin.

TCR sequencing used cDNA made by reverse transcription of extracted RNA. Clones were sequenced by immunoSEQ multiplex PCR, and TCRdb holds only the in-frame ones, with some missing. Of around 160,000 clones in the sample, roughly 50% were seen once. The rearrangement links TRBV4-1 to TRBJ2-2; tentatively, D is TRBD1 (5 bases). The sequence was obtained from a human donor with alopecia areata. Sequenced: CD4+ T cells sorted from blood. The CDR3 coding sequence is TGCGCCAGCAGCCATCCAGGGCTCACCGGGGAGCTGTTTTTT. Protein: CASSHPGLTGELFF.